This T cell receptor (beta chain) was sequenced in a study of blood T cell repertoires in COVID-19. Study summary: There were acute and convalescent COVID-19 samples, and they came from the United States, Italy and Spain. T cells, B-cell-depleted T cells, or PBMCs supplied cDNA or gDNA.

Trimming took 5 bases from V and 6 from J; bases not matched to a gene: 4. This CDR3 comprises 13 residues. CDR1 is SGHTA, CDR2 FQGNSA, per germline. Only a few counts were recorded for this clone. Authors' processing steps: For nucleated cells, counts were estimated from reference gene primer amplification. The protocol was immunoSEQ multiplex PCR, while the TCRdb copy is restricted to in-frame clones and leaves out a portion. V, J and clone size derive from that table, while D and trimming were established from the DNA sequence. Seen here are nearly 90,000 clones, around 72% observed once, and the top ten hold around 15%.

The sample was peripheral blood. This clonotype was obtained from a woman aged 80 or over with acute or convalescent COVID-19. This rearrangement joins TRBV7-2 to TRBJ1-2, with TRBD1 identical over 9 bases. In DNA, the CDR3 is TGTGCCAGCAGCGTGCGACAGGGGGATGGCTACACCTTC. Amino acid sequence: CASSVRQGDGYTF.